This TCR beta chain derives from a study of control samples from healthy donors and cancer patients. Here immunoSEQ multiplex PCR was the method, and the copy in TCRdb shows in-frame clones only, minus some. The table lists around 140,000 clones, under 95% of them singletons. Trimming shortened V by 2 bases and J by 2 bases, and 16 bases separated the two germline ends. This CDR3 is built from 16 residues. Germline assignment: CDR1 MNHNY and CDR2 SVGAGI (reference sequence). The chain uses TRBV6-6 and TRBJ2-7; D may correspond to TRBD1 or TRBD2 (6 bases each). Sequencing input: blood. This clonotype originated in a young man in good health. CDR3 coding DNA: TGTGCCAGCAGTTACCCCGGAGGGGGTTCTCCCTACGAGCAGTACTTC. This gives the protein CASSYPGGGSPYEQYF.